This TCR beta chain appears in the sequencing data of a study of CD8 T cells in Susac syndrome. TEMRA cells were FACS-enriched, with CD8+ and CD4+ T cells isolated negatively. The CDR3 sequence is 11 residues long. V gave up 8 bases and J gave up 7 bases, with 12 bases separating them. The germline V gene encodes CDR1 GTSNPN and CDR2 SVGIG (reference sequence). RNA totalling roughly 0.45 to 1 ug underwent reverse transcription with random hexamers. The amplification used immunoSEQ multiplex PCR on TCR beta CDR3; it spanned 54 Vbeta and 13 Jbeta. TCRdb called the immunoSEQ multiplex PCR reads again in MiXCR, with one record for every CDR3 protein. This sample has approximately 260,000 distinct CDR3 sequences, with 96% found just once. Concerning this clonotype itself: Its target is unknown.

Study observations and caveats: The CD4+ T cell repertoires from Susac syndrome exhibited no clonal expansion.

The sequence derives from a human donor with Susac syndrome. The chain is built from TRBV30 and TRBJ2-1; D unclear. Sequences were obtained from CD4+ T cells from PBMCs. CDR3 in amino acids: CARGVGNEQFF. In nucleotides, the CDR3 is TGTGCCCGTGGGGTGGGGAATGAGCAGTTCTTC.